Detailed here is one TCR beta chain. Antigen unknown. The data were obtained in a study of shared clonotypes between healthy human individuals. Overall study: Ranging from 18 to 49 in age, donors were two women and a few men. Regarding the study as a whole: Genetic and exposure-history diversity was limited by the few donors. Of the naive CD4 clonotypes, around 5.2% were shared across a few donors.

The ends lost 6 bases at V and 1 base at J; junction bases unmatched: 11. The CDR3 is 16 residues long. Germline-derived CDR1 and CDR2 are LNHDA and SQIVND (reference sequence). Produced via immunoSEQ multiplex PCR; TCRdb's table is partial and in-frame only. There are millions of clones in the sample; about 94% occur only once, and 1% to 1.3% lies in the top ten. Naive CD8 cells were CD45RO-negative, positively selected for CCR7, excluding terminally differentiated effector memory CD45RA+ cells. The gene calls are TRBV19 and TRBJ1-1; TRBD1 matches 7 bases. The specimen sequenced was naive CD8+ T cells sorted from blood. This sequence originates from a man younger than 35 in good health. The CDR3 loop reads CASRIRGYVPNTEAFF. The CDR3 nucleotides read TGTGCCAGTAGAATCAGGGGGTATGTACCGAACACTGAAGCTTTCTTT.